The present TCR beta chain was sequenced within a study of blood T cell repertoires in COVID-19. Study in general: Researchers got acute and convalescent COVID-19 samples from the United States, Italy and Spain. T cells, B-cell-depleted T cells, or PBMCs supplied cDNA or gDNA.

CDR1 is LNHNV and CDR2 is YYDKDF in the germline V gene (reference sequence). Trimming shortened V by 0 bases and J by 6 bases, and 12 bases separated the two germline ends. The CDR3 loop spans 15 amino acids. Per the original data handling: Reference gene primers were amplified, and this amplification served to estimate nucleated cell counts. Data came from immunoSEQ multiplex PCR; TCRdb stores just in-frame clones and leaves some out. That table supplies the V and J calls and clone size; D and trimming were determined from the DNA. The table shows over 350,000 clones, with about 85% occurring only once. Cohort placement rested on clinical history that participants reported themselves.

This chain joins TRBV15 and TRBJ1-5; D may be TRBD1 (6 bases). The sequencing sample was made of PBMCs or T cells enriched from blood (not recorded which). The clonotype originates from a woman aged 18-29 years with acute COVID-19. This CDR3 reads CATSRDPGVSQPQHF. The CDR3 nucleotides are TGTGCCACCAGCAGAGATCCAGGGGTGAGTCAGCCCCAGCATTTT.